The sequence of this T cell receptor (beta chain) was determined in a study of OX40 agonist ivuxolimab in advanced cancers. Study-level results: There were, on average, more expanded clones in CD8+ T cells than in CD4+.

Worth noting for this clone: Its specificity is not known.

The data were produced by immunoSEQ multiplex PCR, yet TCRdb's version contains in-frame clones alone and is incomplete. This sample carries approximately 43,000 clones, about 86% of them seen once, and the ten largest clones take 35% to 40%. With 2 bases clipped from V and 0 bases from J, the junction kept 5 bases outside the gene matches. Per the germline V gene, CDR1 is KGHSH and CDR2 is LQKENI. This CDR3 comprises 18 residues. Autoimmune disease history or systemic immunosuppression led to patients being barred. V and J are TRBV18 and TRBJ2-3, with 13 bases that match TRBD2. The sequenced sample was CD4+ or CD8+ T cells sorted from blood, obtained in a trial of the OX40 agonist ivuxolimab. This receptor was taken from an adult with an advanced solid tumor such as melanoma, head and neck, liver or kidney cancer. CDR3 region: CASSPKGLAGSSTDTQYF. DNA for the CDR3: TGTGCCAGCTCACCAAAGGGACTAGCGGGGAGCAGCACAGATACGCAGTATTTT.